This T cell receptor beta chain was identified during a study of T cell responses to AZD1222 COVID-19 vaccine. On this clone: What it binds is unknown.

The protocol was immunoSEQ multiplex PCR, while the TCRdb copy is restricted to in-frame clones and leaves out a portion. The table lists about 100,000 clones, about 87% of them singletons. The study, taken as a whole, reports: The donors showed a predominance of white British ancestry and of females, with possible underestimation of clonal diversity. Baseline testing showed seropositivity in only a handful of AZD1222 recipients. Only after the peak T cell response were repertoires sampled.

The CDR3 spans 15 residues. Germline CDR1 and CDR2: MGHRA and YSYEKL. Between the trimmed V and J ends, which lost 2 bases and 4 bases, there was a span of 14 bases. This specimen was peripheral blood, taken on day 0 of MenACWY control vaccination. The receptor was derived from an adult in good health. The chain recombines TRBV4-1 with TRBJ1-2; D gene unclear. CDR3 sequence (DNA): TGCGCCAGCAGCCAATGGGGTCTGACAAGCTATGGCTACACCTTC. Translated, it gives CASSQWGLTSYGYTF.